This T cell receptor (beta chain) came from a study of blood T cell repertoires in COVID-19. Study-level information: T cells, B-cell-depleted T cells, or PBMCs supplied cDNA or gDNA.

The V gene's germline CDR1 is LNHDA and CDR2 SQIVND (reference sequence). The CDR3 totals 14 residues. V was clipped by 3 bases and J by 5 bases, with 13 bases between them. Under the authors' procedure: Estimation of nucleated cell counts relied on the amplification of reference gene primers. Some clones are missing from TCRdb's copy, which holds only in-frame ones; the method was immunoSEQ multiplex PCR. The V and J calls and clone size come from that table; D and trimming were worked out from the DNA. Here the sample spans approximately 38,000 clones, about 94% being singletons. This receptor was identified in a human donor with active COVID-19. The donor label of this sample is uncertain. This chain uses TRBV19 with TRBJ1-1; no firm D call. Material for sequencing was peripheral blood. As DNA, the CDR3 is TGTGCCAGTAGTATCCAGGCTTTAAGAACTGAAGCTTTCTTT. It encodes CASSIQALRTEAFF. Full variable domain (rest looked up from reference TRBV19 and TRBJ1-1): DGGITQSPKYLFRKEGQNVTLSCEQNLNHDAMYWYRQDPGQGLRLIYYSQIVNDFQKGDIAEGYSVSREKKESFPLTVTSAQKNPTAFYLCASSIQALRTEAFFGQGTRLTVV.